The 12 T cell receptor beta chains below all came from one sample that was sequenced in a study of T-cell reconstitution after alpha-beta-depleted transplantation in children. The library targeted TCRbeta and was prepared with unique molecular identifiers. TCRdb used MiXCR to reprocess the PCR reads, holding one entry per CDR3 protein. Of over 200,000 distinct CDR3 sequences in the sample, 8.5% to 10% were seen once. The sequenced sample was PBMCs from the stem cell graft donor, obtained from the stem cell graft. The receptors were sampled from a human donor who donated a stem cell graft to a child with acute lymphoblastic leukemia.

This clonotype has at least ten counts. This chain links TRBV10-3 with TRBJ2-1; D possibly corresponds to TRBD2 (6 bases). The CDR3 runs to 15 residues. Trimming took 6 bases from V and 5 from J, leaving 17 bases between them. Germline V CDR1 and CDR2: ENHRY, SYGVKD. Here the CDR3 reads CAIRAFGRGDNEQFF. The CDR3 DNA is TGTGCCATCAGAGCCTTCGGGCGGGGTGACAATGAGCAGTTCTTC.

The sample holds many counts of this clonotype. The chain has TRBV6-4 and TRBJ2-1; 10 bases match TRBD1. The CDR3 is made up of 16 amino acids. CDR1 is MRHNA and CDR2 is SNTAGT in the germline V gene. The junction had 10 bases not matched to a gene; V was cut back by 4 bases and J by 7 bases. The CDR3 DNA sequence: TGTGCCAGCAGTGCTATAGGGGACAGGGGAGGTAATGAGCAGTTCTTC. It translates to CASSAIGDRGGNEQFF.

This clonotype was picked up a small number of times. The rearrangement links TRBV20-1 to TRBJ2-1; 10 bases are a match to TRBD2. Germline V lookup: CDR1 DFQATT, CDR2 SNEGSKA (reference sequence). V gave up 4 bases and J gave up 3 bases; unmatched junction bases: 3. The CDR3 is 14 amino acids. The CDR3 loop is CSATGTSDYNEQFF. The CDR3 bases are TGCAGTGCTACCGGGACTAGCGACTACAATGAGCAGTTCTTC.

This clonotype was recorded only once. The V gene is TRBV11-2, the J gene TRBJ1-2; 8 bases agree with TRBD1. Trimming at V came to 6 bases and at J to 6 bases, leaving 18 bases not matched to a gene. Germline lookup yields CDR1 SGHAT and CDR2 FQNNGV. CDR3 length: 17 amino acids. The CDR3 region is CASSFRGRQGIFHGYTF. CDR3 nucleotides: TGTGCCAGCAGTTTTCGGGGCCGACAGGGGATCTTCCATGGCTACACCTTC.

This clonotype has more than one count but fewer than ten. The chain couples TRBV7-2 to TRBJ2-7; the D gene could be TRBD1 or TRBD2 (5 bases each). V was trimmed by 1 base and J by 2 bases, leaving 15 bases between them. The CDR3 is 16 amino acids. CDR1 is SGHTA, CDR2 FQGNSA, per germline. The CDR3 bases are TGTGCCAGCAGCTTAGGTTATAGGGGACCAACCTACGAGCAGTACTTC. Translation gives CASSLGYRGPTYEQYF.

The chain couples TRBV5-1 to TRBJ2-1; D is ambiguous. Per germline, CDR1 SGHRS and CDR2 YFSETQ. The CDR3 runs to 13 residues. The V end lost 3 bases, the J end lost 8 bases, and 12 bases lay between the germline ends. The CDR3 loop reads CASSSSVPHEQFF. In DNA, the CDR3 is TGCGCCAGCAGCTCTTCCGTACCCCATGAGCAGTTCTTC.

V is TRBV6-5 and J is TRBJ2-3; 11 bases map to TRBD2. The CDR3 runs to 16 residues. J lost 1 base, V lost 4 bases, and 4 bases had no gene match. Germline assignment: CDR1 MNHEY and CDR2 SVGAGI. CDR3 sequence (DNA): TGTGCCAGCAGTTTTCTGGGACTAGCGGGCACAGATACGCAGTATTTT. Its protein product is CASSFLGLAGTDTQYF.

This clonotype was seen at least ten times. The CDR3 DNA is TGCGCCAGCAGCTTACTAGCGGGGGGCGTGGATACGCAGTATTTT. It codes for CASSLLAGGVDTQYF. The J gene is TRBJ2-3, the V gene TRBV5-1; 12 bases are a match to TRBD2. Germline V gene lookup returns CDR1 SGHRS and CDR2 YFSETQ. Trimming cost V 2 bases and J 6 bases; bases outside gene matches: 4. The CDR3 totals 15 residues.

The genes are TRBV5-1 and TRBJ1-2; D gene ambiguous. Germline CDR1 and CDR2: SGHRS and YFSETQ. V shed 0 bases and J shed 6 bases, with 9 bases lying between them. The CDR3 contains 13 residues. The CDR3 DNA reads TGCGCCAGCAGCTTGGATGGGGTTGATGGCTACACCTTC. Protein: CASSLDGVDGYTF.

Many counts were recorded for this clonotype. The chain links TRBV7-9 to TRBJ2-7; TRBD2 aligns across 8 bases. This CDR3 has 16 residues. Germline-derived CDR1 and CDR2 are SEHNR and FQNEAQ (reference sequence). Trimming at V came to 1 base and at J to 7 bases, leaving 12 bases not matched to a gene. The CDR3 DNA is TGTGCCAGCAGCTTAGGGGGTTCTCCGCGGGGGGCGGAGCAGTACTTC. Amino acids: CASSLGGSPRGAEQYF.

The rearrangement joins TRBV7-9 to TRBJ2-7; the D gene is possibly TRBD1 (6 bases). Trimming stripped 11 bases from V and 2 bases from J, with 13 bases between. This CDR3 spans 12 amino acids. Germline V lookup: CDR1 SEHNR, CDR2 FQNEAQ (reference sequence). CDR3 coding DNA: TGTGCCCTAGGGGGTCTTGCCTACGAGCAGTACTTC. This gives the protein CALGGLAYEQYF. Drawing the rest from reference TRBV7-9 and TRBJ2-7, the complete variable domain is DTGVSQNPRHKITKRGQNVTFRCDPISEHNRLYWYRQTLGQGPEFLTYFQNEAQLEKSRLLSDRFSAERPKGSFSTLEIQRTEQGDSAMYLCALGGLAYEQYFGPGTRLTVT.

Many counts were recorded for this clonotype. A junction end diverges from the germline sequence, so it may reflect a read error. The J gene is TRBJ1-6, the V gene TRBV5-1, with D hard to call. Germline V gene lookup returns CDR1 SGHRS and CDR2 YFSETQ. This CDR3 spans 16 amino acids. This CDR3 reads CASSFFAETYSSPLHF. The DNA for the CDR3 is TGCGCCAGCAGCTTTTTCGCAGAGACATATAGTTCACCCCTCCACTTT.